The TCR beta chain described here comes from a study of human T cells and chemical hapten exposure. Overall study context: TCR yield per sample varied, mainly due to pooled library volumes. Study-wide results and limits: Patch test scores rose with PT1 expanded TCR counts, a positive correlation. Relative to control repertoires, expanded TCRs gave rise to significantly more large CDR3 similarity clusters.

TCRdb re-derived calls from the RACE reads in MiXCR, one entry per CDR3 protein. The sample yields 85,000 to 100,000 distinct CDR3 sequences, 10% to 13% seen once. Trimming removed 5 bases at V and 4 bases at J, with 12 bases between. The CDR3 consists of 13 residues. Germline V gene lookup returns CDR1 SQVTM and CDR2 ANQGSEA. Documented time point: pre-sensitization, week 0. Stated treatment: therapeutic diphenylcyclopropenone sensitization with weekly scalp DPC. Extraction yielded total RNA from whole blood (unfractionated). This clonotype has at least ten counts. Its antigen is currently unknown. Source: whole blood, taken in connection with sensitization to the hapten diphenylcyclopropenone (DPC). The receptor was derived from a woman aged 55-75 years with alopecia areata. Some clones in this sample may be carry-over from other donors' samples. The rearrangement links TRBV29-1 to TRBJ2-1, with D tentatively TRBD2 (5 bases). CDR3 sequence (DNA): TGCAGCGTTAACGGGGAACTATACAATGAGCAGTTCTTC. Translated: CSVNGELYNEQFF.